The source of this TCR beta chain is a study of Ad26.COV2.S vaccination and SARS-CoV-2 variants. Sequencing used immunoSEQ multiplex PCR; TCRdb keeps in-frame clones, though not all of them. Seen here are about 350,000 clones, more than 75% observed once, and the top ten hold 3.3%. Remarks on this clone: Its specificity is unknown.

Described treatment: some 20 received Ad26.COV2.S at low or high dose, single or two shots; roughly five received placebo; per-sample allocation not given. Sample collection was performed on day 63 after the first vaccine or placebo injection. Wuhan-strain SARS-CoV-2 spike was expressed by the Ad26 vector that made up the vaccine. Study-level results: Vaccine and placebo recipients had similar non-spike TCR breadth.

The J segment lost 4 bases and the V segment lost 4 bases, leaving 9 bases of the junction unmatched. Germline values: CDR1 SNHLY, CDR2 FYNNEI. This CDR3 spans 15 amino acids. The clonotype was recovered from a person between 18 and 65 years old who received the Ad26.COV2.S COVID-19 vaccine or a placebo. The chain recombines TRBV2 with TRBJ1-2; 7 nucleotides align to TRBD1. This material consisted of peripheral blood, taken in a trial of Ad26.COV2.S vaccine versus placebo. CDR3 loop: CASSGDDRETYGYTF. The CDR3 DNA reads TGTGCCAGCAGTGGGGATGACAGGGAGACCTATGGCTACACCTTC.